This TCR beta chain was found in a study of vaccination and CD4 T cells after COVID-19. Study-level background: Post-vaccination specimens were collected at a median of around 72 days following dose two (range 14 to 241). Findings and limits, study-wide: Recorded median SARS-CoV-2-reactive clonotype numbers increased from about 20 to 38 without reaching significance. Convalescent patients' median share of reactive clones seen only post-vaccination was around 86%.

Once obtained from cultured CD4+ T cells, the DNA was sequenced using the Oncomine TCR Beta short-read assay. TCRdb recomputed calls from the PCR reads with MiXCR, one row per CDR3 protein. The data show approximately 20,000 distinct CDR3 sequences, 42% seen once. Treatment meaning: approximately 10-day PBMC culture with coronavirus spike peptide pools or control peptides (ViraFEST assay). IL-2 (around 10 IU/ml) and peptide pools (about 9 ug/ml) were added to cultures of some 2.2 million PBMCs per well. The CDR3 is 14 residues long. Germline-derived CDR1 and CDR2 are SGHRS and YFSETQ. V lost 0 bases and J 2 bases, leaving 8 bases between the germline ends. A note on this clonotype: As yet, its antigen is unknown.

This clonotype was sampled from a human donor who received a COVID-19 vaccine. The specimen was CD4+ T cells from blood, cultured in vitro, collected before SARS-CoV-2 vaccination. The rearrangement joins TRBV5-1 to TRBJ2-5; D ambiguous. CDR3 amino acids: CASSLAAAQETQYF. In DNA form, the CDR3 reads TGCGCCAGCAGCTTGGCCGCGGCGCAAGAGACCCAGTACTTC.